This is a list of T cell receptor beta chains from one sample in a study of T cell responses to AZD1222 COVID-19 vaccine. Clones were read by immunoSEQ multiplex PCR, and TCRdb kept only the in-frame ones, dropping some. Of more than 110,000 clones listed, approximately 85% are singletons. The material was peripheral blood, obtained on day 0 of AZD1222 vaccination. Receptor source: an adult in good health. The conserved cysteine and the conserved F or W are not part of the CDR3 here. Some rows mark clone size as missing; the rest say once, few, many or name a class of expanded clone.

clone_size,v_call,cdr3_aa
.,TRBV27,ASRGHLANTGELF
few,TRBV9,ASRKGMTGGETQY
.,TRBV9,ASSLQPGLGSYNEQF
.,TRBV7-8,ASSLVTGGSGWQPQH
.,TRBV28,ASSLVRTGAWGYT
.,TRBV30,AWSPADRMNTEAF
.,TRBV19,ASSSRLGGRPYAYNEQF
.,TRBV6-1,ASSEGGGELF
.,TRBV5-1,ASSLDRGPETQY
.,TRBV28,ASLGGSSYEQY
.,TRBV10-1,ASLGRDPEAF
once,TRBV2,AGGAGNISPLH
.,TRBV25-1,ASIDTGGSGGYT
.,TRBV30,ACTGTAQETQY
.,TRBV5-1,ASSLELAGGLEQY
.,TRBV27,ASRPGTGPYEQY
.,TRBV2,ASRPIATNEKLF
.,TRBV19,ASSFLAQTDTQY
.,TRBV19,ASSRVPYTQAMNTEAF
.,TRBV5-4,ASSSGTHSYEQY
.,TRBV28,ASSLGRVFHTSSTDTQY
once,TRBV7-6,ASSLQVGIAEAF
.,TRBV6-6,ASSYSMGDSPLH
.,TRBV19,ASSIEKGGYGYT
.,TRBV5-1,ASSFRGTGPYNEQF
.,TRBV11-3,ASSLRSAETQY
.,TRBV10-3,AISGSTGTGYNSPLH
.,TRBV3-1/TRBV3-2,ASSPGGEGEKLF
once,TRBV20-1,SASLTGSTEAF
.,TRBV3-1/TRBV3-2,ASSQGQPGNEQF
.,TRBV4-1,ASSQRTGNGYT
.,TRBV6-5,ASPLSRDFYEQY
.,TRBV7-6,ASSIKTVGGWNTEAF
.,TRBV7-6,ASSLVLAANTGELF
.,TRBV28,ASSSGGATDTQY
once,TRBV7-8,ASSLGGRVYEQF
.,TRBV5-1,ASSAFTDTQY
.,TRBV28,ASSPWRVTRDNSPLH
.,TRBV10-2,ASSPGRFNQPQH
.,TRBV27,ASSLSQGHRIQPQH
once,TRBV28,AIKTGESEAF
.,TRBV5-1,ASSLGLTGPPDTQY
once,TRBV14,ASSNRPGYYNEQF
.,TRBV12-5,ASGSRGNNQPQH
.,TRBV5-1,ASSAGQGEITEAF
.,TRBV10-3,AISEFGTLTDTQY
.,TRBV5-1,ASSREGHTEAF
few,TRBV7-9,ASTLWGTNEKLF
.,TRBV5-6,ASSSLVPGANEKLF
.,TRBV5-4,ASSILAGGPPDTQY
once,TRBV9,ASQGISAEGYT
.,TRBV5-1,ASTPTNGNIQY
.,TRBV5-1,ASSYNLRTGARSGASSEQY
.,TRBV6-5,ASSYGTGSSYEQY
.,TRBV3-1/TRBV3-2,ASSLNRGHEQY
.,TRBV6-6,ASSPVPEAF
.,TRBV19,ASSEGQLSTGELF
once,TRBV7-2,ASSLGQGTISYNEQF
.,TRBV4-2,ASSSAGGSYNEQF